The 27 T cell receptor beta chains listed next were all sequenced from one sample in a study of T cells in narcolepsy (dated by TCRdb to the late 2010s). The library was prepared using the immunoSEQ multiplex PCR assay. TCRdb provides this immuneACCESS table in a form limited to in-frame rearrangements. Some clones are lacking; in checked studies, under half of them reflect an unresolved V gene, and why the rest are absent is not known. The sample table shows about 40,000 clones, and 88% are seen once. Under 1.5% of the sample belongs to the ten largest clones. Source material: CD45RA- memory CD4+ T cells from PBMCs. The cell subset or site label corresponds to: memory T cells sorted ex vivo from peripheral blood. The receptors originated from a human donor with narcolepsy.

The rearrangement joins TRBV9 to TRBJ2-7, with TRBD2 matching 9 bases. J gave up 2 bases and V 4 bases, and 16 bases lay outside the gene matches. The germline CDR1 and CDR2 sequences are SGDLS and YYNGEE. The CDR3 has 18 amino acids. Written as DNA, the CDR3 is TGTGCCAGCAGCCGAACCTGGGCGGGGGGGGCCGCAGCCTACGAGCAGTACTTC. Residues: CASSRTWAGGAAAYEQYF.

This clone was found once. The gene calls are TRBV10-3 and TRBJ1-1; 7 positions agree with TRBD1. V shed 6 bases, J shed 4 bases, and the junction held 17 bases outside the gene matches. Germline-derived CDR1 and CDR2 are ENHRY and SYGVKD. The CDR3 runs 17 residues. As DNA, the CDR3 is TGTGCCATCAGGAAGTCGGGGGGGAGACAGGGAAGCACTGAAGCTTTCTTT. It specifies CAIRKSGGRQGSTEAFF.

The genes are TRBV29-1 and TRBJ1-4; D is ambiguous. The V gene lost 0 bases and the J gene lost 5 bases, with 10 bases spanning the gap. CDR1 and CDR2 (germline): SQVTM, ANQGSEA. CDR3 length: 14 amino acids. CDR3 DNA: TGCAGCGTTGAAGATCCCAGCCCGAATGAAAAACTGTTTTTT. Protein product: CSVEDPSPNEKLFF. Filled out from reference TRBV29-1 and TRBJ1-4, the complete variable domain reads SAVISQKPSRDICQRGTSLTIQCQVDSQVTMMFWYRQQPGQSLTLIATANQGSEATYESGFVIDKFPISRPNLTFSTLTVSNMSPEDSSIYLCSVEDPSPNEKLFFGSGTQLSVL.

The chain carries TRBV6-1 and TRBJ1-3; possibly TRBD1 for D (5 bases). V was pared by 10 bases and J by 4 bases, with 17 bases between. This CDR3 has 14 amino acids. Per germline, CDR1 MNHNS and CDR2 SASEGT. The CDR3 DNA sequence: TGTGCCACCTGGGGGGGGTTCACCGGAAACACCATATATTTT. This translates into CATWGGFTGNTIYF.

The rearrangement uses TRBV11-2 and TRBJ1-3; no firm D call. CDR1 SGHAT and CDR2 FQNNGV come from the germline V gene. CDR3 length: 12 residues. The V end lost 5 bases, the J end lost 2 bases, and 4 bases lay between the germline ends. The DNA of the CDR3 is TGTGCCAGCAGCCCCACTGGAAACACCATATATTTT. It specifies CASSPTGNTIYF.

This chain joins TRBV7-9 and TRBJ1-4; maybe TRBD1 (6 bases). V lost 5 bases and J lost 4, with 14 bases in between. This CDR3 is built from 15 residues. Germline-derived CDR1 and CDR2 are SEHNR and FQNEAQ (reference sequence). CDR3: CASSMRQASNEKLFF. CDR3 bases: TGTGCCAGCAGCATGAGACAGGCGAGTAATGAAAAACTGTTTTTT.

The rearrangement uses TRBV4-3 and TRBJ1-1; 8 bases are a match to TRBD1. CDR1 and CDR2 (germline): LGHNA, YSLEER. The CDR3 spans 16 residues. Trimming cost V 3 bases and J 1 base; bases outside gene matches: 7. The CDR3 coding sequence is TGCGCCAGCAGCCACCCAGGACAGGGAGGGAACACTGAAGCTTTCTTT. Its translation is CASSHPGQGGNTEAFF.

The V gene is TRBV6-4, the J gene TRBJ2-3; D is possibly TRBD1 (6 bases). Per the germline V gene, CDR1 is MRHNA and CDR2 is SNTAGT. The CDR3 has 14 amino acids. V was pared by 6 bases and J by 4 bases, with 14 bases between. The CDR3 nucleotides read TGTGCCAGCAGATGGAACAGGGCATCAGATACGCAGTATTTT. As protein: CASRWNRASDTQYF.

V gene TRBV19 combines with J gene TRBJ2-5; perhaps TRBD1 as D (5 bases). The CDR3 length is 14 residues. Trimming left V 2 bases short and J 5 bases short, with 12 bases between. Germline CDR1 and CDR2: LNHDA and SQIVND (reference sequence). The chain's CDR3 is CASSISDSQETQYF. The CDR3, as DNA: TGTGCCAGTAGTATAAGCGACAGTCAGGAGACCCAGTACTTC.

The CDR3 DNA reads as TGTGCCAGCAGCCGGGGGCTAGCGGGCCCTCTGGAGTACTTC. Translating gives CASSRGLAGPLEYF. The gene calls are TRBV6-1 and TRBJ2-7, with TRBD2 matching over 8 bases. There are 14 residues in the CDR3. J lost 11 bases, V lost 6 bases, and 15 bases had no gene match. CDR1 and CDR2 (germline): MNHNS, SASEGT.

The rearrangement links TRBV27 to TRBJ2-6; maybe TRBD2 (7 bases). The CDR3 has 13 amino acids. The germline CDR1 and CDR2 sequences are MNHEY and SMNVEV (reference sequence). V lost 5 bases to trimming and J lost 8 bases, with 10 bases between them. The CDR3 sequence is CASSTGGSNVLTF. The CDR3 nucleotides read TGTGCCAGCAGTACGGGGGGCTCCAACGTCCTGACTTTC.

The chain recombines TRBV7-3 with TRBJ2-1; TRBD2 is a possible D gene (7 bases). V was pared by 5 bases and J by 6 bases, with 14 bases between. The CDR3 totals 14 residues. Germline V lookup: CDR1 SGHTA, CDR2 FQGTGA. The CDR3 here is CASSPLGGGNEQFF. Written as DNA, the CDR3 is TGTGCCAGCAGCCCGCTGGGAGGGGGCAATGAGCAGTTCTTC.

J is TRBJ1-2 and V is TRBV19; 11 nucleotides match TRBD1. J gave up 5 bases and V 8 bases, and 7 bases lay outside the gene matches. The length of the CDR3 is 14 residues. Germline assignment: CDR1 LNHDA and CDR2 SQIVND (reference sequence). CDR3 residues: CASQRDRGYYGYTF. CDR3 nucleotide sequence: TGTGCCAGTCAGCGGGACAGGGGGTATTATGGCTACACCTTC.

The chain recombines TRBV12-5 with TRBJ2-5; 14 positions agree with TRBD2. The DNA matches TRBJ2-7 better at its end, which makes the J call doubtful. Germline V CDR1 and CDR2: LGHNT, FRNRAP. This CDR3 region has 16 residues. CDR3 DNA: TGTGCTAGTGGCACCACCGGGACTAGCGGGAGTTACGAGCAGTACTTC. Translating gives CASGTTGTSGSYEQYF.

The chain uses TRBV20-1 and TRBJ2-1; TRBD2 agrees at 8 bases. The germline V gene has CDR1 DFQATT and CDR2 SNEGSKA (reference sequence). Trimming took 8 bases from V and 6 from J; bases not matched to a gene: 3. This CDR3 contains 11 residues. In DNA, the CDR3 is TGCAGTAGCGGGAGTAGCAATGAGCAGTTCTTC. Encoded protein: CSSGSSNEQFF.

The chain recombines TRBV7-2 with TRBJ2-2, with 9 bases aligning to TRBD1. The junction had 8 bases not matched to a gene; V was cut back by 4 bases and J by 5 bases. Germline V CDR1 and CDR2: SGHTA, FQGNSA. This CDR3 is built from 16 residues. The CDR3 nucleotides are TGTGCCAGCAGCTCCCCGACAGGGGGAGGGACCGGGGAGCTGTTTTTT. It encodes CASSSPTGGGTGELFF.

The rearrangement links TRBV7-2 to TRBJ2-1; 11 nucleotides align to TRBD2. The V and J ends lost 5 bases and 4 bases, in that order; junction bases with no gene match: 7. Germline CDR1 reads SGHTA; CDR2 reads FQGNSA. The CDR3 sequence is 16 residues long. The CDR3 nucleotides read TGTGCCAGCAGCGGGACCGGGACTAGCGGTTACAATGAGCAGTTCTTC. Its protein is CASSGTGTSGYNEQFF.

The genes are TRBV7-8 and TRBJ2-3, with 12 bases identical to TRBD2. The V and J ends lost 1 base and 6 bases, in that order; junction bases with no gene match: 2. CDR1 and CDR2 from the germline V gene are SGHVS and FQNEAQ. The CDR3 has 15 residues. The CDR3 DNA reads as TGTGCCAGCAGCTTAGGGGGACTAGCGGGCGATACGCAGTATTTT. Protein sequence: CASSLGGLAGDTQYF. Filled out from reference TRBV7-8 and TRBJ2-3, the complete variable domain reads GAGVSQSPRYKVAKRGQDVALRCDPISGHVSLFWYQQALGQGPEFLTYFQNEAQLDKSGLPSDRFFAERPEGSVSTLKIQRTQQEDSAVYLCASSLGGLAGDTQYFGPGTRLTVL.

The chain links TRBV11-3 to TRBJ2-1; 8 nucleotides match TRBD1. CDR1 SGHNT and CDR2 YENEEA come from the germline V gene. Trimming at V came to 2 bases and at J to 9 bases, leaving 0 bases not matched to a gene. The CDR3 has 12 residues. Here the CDR3 reads CASSLTGGEQFF. The CDR3 DNA sequence: TGTGCCAGCAGCTTAACAGGGGGTGAGCAGTTCTTC.

The chain links TRBV6-1 to TRBJ1-2, with a possible D match to TRBD1 (6 bases). Germline-derived CDR1 and CDR2 are MNHNS and SASEGT. The CDR3 has 13 residues. Trimming took 6 bases from V and 7 from J, leaving 15 bases between them. CDR3 in amino acids: CASRTTGLGGYTF. For the CDR3, the DNA is TGTGCCAGCAGGACCACAGGGTTGGGTGGCTACACCTTC.

There are a few counts of this clone. The chain carries TRBV7-7 and TRBJ2-3, with TRBD2 matching 7 bases. V shed 3 bases and J 4 bases; nucleotides not matched to a gene: 7. The CDR3 extends over 15 amino acids. Germline assignment: CDR1 SSHAT and CDR2 FNYEAQ (reference sequence). CDR3 coding DNA: TGTGCCAGCAGCTTTGGGGGGGAAAGCTCAGATACGCAGTATTTT. Translating it yields CASSFGGESSDTQYF.

This clone has a single count. The CDR3 loop is CASSSSGMNTGELFF. In DNA, the CDR3 is TGTGCCAGCAGCTCAAGCGGTATGAACACCGGGGAGCTGTTTTTT. The chain combines TRBV7-3 with TRBJ2-2; possibly TRBD2 for D (5 bases). The CDR3 is 15 amino acids. Germline assignment: CDR1 SGHTA and CDR2 FQGTGA. The V end lost 4 bases, the J end lost 1 base, and 10 bases lay between the germline ends. Together with reference TRBV7-3 and TRBJ2-2, the CDR3 gives the full variable domain: GAGVSQTPSNKVTEKGKYVELRCDPISGHTALYWYRQSLGQGPEFLIYFQGTGAADDSGLPNDRFFAVRPEGSVSTLKIQRTERGDSAVYLCASSSSGMNTGELFFGEGSRLTVL.

The chain uses TRBV4-3 and TRBJ1-5, with D uncertain. Deletions cut 0 bases from V and 2 bases from J, with 2 bases between. This CDR3 contains 13 residues. From germline, CDR1 is LGHNA and CDR2 YSLEER. The DNA for the CDR3 is TGCGCCAGCAGCCAAGACGGCAATCAGCCCCAGCATTTT. This translates into CASSQDGNQPQHF.

The chain has TRBV18 and TRBJ2-7; TRBD2 might be the D (6 bases). The CDR3 totals 15 residues. The germline V gene has CDR1 KGHSH and CDR2 LQKENI. V dropped 7 bases and J dropped 5 bases, with 21 bases sitting between them. The CDR3 loop is CASFSIKEGSHEQYF. CDR3 in DNA: TGTGCCAGCTTCTCTATTAAGGAGGGAAGCCACGAGCAGTACTTC.

The V gene is TRBV5-1, the J gene TRBJ1-2, with TRBD1 matching over 9 bases. This CDR3 comprises 17 residues. Germline assignment: CDR1 SGHRS and CDR2 YFSETQ. V shed 3 bases, J shed 4 bases, and the junction held 13 bases outside the gene matches. CDR3 nucleotide sequence: TGCGCCAGCAGCTCTGGACAGGGGATGGTGTTGGTCTATGGCTACACCTTC. Its translation: CASSSGQGMVLVYGYTF.

The CDR3 DNA reads TGTGCCAGCAGTGAATCAACAGGGTCCACCGGGGAGCTGTTTTTT. It translates to CASSESTGSTGELFF. The V call is TRBV6-1, the J call TRBJ2-2; maybe TRBD1 (6 bases). The CDR3 spans 15 residues. The V gene's germline CDR1 is MNHNS and CDR2 SASEGT. Trimming stripped 2 bases from V and 4 bases from J, with 11 bases between.

The CDR3 is CASSESGGRNQPQHF. The CDR3 DNA reads as TGTGCCAGCAGTGAATCCGGGGGCCGTAATCAGCCCCAGCATTTT. The rearrangement links TRBV2 to TRBJ1-5; perhaps TRBD1 as D (6 bases). Trimming stripped 2 bases from V and 4 bases from J, with 12 bases between. The CDR3 loop spans 15 amino acids. Per the germline V gene, CDR1 is SNHLY and CDR2 is FYNNEI.